The entry below describes one T cell receptor (beta chain). Germline CDR1 and CDR2: MGHRA and YSYEKL. Losses at the gene ends were 5 bases for V and 6 bases for J; bases not matched to a gene: 6. The CDR3 runs to 15 residues. The entry originates in a study of T cells in localized non-small cell lung cancer. TCRdb's copy holds only in-frame clones and misses some; the assay was immunoSEQ multiplex PCR. The sample has 14,000 to 15,000 clones; more than 80% are singletons. This clonotype was obtained from a woman aged 35-75 years with stage I lung adenocarcinoma. The chain couples TRBV4-1 to TRBJ2-3, with TRBD2 matching over 12 bases. Here the sequenced sample was peripheral blood, taken before any cancer treatment. CDR3 protein: CASSERTSGVDTQYF. The CDR3 bases are TGCGCCAGCAGCGAACGGACTAGCGGGGTTGATACGCAGTATTTT.